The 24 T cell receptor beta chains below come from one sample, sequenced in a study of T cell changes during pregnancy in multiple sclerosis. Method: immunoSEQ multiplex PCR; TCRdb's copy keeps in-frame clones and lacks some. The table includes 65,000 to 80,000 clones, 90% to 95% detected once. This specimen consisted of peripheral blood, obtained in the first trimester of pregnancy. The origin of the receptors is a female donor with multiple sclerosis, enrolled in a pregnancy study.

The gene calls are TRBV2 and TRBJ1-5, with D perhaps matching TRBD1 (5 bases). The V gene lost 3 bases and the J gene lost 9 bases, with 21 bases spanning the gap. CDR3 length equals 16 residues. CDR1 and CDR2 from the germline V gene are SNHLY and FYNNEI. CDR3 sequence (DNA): TGTGCCAGCAGTGACAGGGAGGAGTTCGGACGTCGGCCCCAGCATTTT. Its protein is CASSDREEFGRRPQHF.

CDR3 protein: CASSIVGTGGPFIYGYTF. CDR3 DNA sequence: TGTGCCAGTAGTATAGTGGGGACAGGGGGCCCCTTCATCTATGGCTACACCTTC. The chain carries TRBV19 and TRBJ1-2, with TRBD1 identical over 12 bases. Unmatched junction bases numbered 10, after V lost 1 base and J lost 4 bases. This CDR3 spans 18 amino acids. CDR1 and CDR2 from the germline V gene are LNHDA and SQIVND (reference sequence).

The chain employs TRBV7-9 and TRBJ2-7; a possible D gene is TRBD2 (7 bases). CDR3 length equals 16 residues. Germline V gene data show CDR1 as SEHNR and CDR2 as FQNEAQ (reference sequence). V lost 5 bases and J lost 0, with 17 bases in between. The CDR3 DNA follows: TGTGCCAGCAGCCCTGCCGGGGGCGGGAGCTCCTACGAGCAGTACTTC. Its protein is CASSPAGGGSSYEQYF.

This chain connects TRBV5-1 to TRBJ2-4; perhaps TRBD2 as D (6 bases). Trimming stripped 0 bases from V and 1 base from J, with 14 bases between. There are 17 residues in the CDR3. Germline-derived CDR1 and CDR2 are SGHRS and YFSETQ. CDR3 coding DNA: TGCGCCAGCAGCTTGGCGTTAGGACTAAAGGCCAAAAACATTCAGTACTTC. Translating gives CASSLALGLKAKNIQYF.

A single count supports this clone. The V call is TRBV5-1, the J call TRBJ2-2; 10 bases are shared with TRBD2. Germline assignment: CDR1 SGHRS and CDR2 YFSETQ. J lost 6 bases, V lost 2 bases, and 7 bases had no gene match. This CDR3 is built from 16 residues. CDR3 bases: TGCGCCAGCAGCTTTTCTAGCGGGGGAGCTGCCGGGGAGCTGTTTTTT. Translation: CASSFSSGGAAGELFF.

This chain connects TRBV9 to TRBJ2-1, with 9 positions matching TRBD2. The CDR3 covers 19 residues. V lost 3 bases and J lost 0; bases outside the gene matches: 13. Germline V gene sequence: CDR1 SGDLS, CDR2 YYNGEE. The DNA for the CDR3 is TGTGCCAGCAGCGACCACTTATTTACTAGCGGGTCCTCCTACAATGAGCAGTTCTTC. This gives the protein CASSDHLFTSGSSYNEQFF. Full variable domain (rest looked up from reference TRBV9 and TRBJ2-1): DSGVTQTPKHLITATGQRVTLRCSPRSGDLSVYWYQQSLDQGLQFLIQYYNGEERAKGNILERFSAQQFPDLHSELNLSSLELGDSALYFCASSDHLFTSGSSYNEQFFGPGTRLTVL.

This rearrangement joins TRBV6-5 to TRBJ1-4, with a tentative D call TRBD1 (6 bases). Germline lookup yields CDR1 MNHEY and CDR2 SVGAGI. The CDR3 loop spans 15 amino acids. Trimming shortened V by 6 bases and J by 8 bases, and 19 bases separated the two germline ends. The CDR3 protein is CASSGRDKGREKLFF. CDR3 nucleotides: TGTGCCAGCAGCGGCCGGGACAAAGGAAGGGAAAAACTGTTTTTT.

CDR3 in amino acids: CASSPTAGGYTGELFF. The CDR3 DNA reads TGTGCCAGCAGTCCCACCGCGGGGGGATATACCGGGGAGCTGTTTTTT. The J gene is TRBJ2-2, the V gene TRBV11-2, with TRBD2 matching 8 bases. In germline, CDR1 is SGHAT, CDR2 FQNNGV. The CDR3 extends over 16 amino acids. V was clipped by 6 bases and J by 5 bases; unmatched bases: 11.

CDR3: CASSRLAGGANTGELFF. The CDR3 bases are TGTGCCAGTAGTAGACTAGCGGGAGGGGCTAACACCGGGGAGCTGTTTTTT. The chain recombines TRBV19 with TRBJ2-2; TRBD2 matches 14 bases. The V and J ends lost 4 bases and 2 bases, in that order; junction bases with no gene match: 3. CDR3 size: 17 residues. Germline CDR1 and CDR2: LNHDA and SQIVND (reference sequence).

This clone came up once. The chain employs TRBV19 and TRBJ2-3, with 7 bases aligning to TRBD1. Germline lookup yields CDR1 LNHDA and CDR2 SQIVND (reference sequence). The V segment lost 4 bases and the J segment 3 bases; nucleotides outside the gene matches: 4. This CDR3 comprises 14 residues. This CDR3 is CASSKGQTTDTQYF. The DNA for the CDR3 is TGTGCCAGTAGTAAGGGACAGACGACAGATACGCAGTATTTT.

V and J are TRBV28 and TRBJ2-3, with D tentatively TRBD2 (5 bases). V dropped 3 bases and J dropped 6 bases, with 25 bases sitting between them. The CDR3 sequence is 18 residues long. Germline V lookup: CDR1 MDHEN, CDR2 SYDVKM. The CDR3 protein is CASSFPLGSGGLRDTQYF. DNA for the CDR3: TGTGCCAGCAGTTTCCCACTCGGATCTGGCGGGTTACGGGATACGCAGTATTTT.

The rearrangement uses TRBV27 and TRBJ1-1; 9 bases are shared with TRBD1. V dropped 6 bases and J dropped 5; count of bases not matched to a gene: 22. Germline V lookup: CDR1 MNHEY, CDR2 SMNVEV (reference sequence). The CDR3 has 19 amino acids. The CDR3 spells CASSLQGANRVRKGTEAFF. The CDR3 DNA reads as TGTGCCAGCAGCCTACAGGGGGCGAATAGGGTACGGAAGGGAACTGAAGCTTTCTTT.

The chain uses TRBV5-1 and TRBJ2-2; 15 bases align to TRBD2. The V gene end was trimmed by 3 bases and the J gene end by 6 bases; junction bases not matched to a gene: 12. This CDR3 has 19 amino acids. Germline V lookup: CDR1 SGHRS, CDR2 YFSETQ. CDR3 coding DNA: TGCGCCAGCAGCTCAACCGGGACTAGCGGGAGGCCCCCGGCCGGGGAGCTGTTTTTT. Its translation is CASSSTGTSGRPPAGELFF.

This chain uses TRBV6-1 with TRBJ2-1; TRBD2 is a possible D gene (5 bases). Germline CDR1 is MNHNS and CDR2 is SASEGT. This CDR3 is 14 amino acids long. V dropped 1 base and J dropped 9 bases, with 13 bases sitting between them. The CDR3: CASSEGSLGREQFF. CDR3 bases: TGTGCCAGCAGTGAAGGGTCACTAGGCCGTGAGCAGTTCTTC.

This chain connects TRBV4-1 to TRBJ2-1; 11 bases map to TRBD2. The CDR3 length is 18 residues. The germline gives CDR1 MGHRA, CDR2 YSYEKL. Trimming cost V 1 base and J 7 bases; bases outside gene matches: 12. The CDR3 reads CASSQGSLSGRARNEQFF. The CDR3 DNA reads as TGCGCCAGCAGCCAAGGGAGTCTTAGCGGGAGGGCCCGAAATGAGCAGTTCTTC.

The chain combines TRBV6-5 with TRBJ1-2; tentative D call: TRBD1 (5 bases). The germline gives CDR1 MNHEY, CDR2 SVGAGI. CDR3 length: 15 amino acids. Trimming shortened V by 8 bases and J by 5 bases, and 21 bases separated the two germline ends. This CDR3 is CASGKRQTLGYGYTF. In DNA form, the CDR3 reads TGTGCCAGCGGAAAACGACAGACCTTAGGGTATGGCTACACCTTC.

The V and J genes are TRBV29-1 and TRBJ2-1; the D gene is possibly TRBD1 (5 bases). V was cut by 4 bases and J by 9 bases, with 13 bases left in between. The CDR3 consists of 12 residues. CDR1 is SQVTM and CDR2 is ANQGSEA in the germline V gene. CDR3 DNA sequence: TGCAGCGTTGTTCAGGGATCAGGTGAGCAGTTCTTC. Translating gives CSVVQGSGEQFF.

CDR3 amino acids: CASGPESRTSGGGLAKNIQYF. The CDR3 DNA sequence: TGTGCTAGTGGTCCGGAAAGCAGGACTAGCGGGGGTGGTCTAGCCAAAAACATTCAGTACTTC. V gene TRBV12-5 combines with J gene TRBJ2-4, with 13 bases matching TRBD2. CDR1 and CDR2 (germline): LGHNT, FRNRAP. The CDR3 extends over 21 amino acids. Trimming removed 5 bases from V and 0 bases from J; junction bases left unmatched: 16.

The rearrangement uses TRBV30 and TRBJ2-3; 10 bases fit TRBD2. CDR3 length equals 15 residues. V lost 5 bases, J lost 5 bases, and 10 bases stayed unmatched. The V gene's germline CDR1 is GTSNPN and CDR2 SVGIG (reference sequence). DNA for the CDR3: TGTGCCTGGGGGAGCGGGAGGGCCCTCGGAGATACGCAGTATTTT. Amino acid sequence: CAWGSGRALGDTQYF.

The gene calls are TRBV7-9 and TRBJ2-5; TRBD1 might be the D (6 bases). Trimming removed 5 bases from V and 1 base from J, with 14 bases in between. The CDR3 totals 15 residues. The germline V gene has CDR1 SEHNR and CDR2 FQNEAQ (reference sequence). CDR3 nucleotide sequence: TGTGCCAGCAGCCGAGGGCGGACAGCCCAAGAGACCCAGTACTTC. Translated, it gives CASSRGRTAQETQYF.

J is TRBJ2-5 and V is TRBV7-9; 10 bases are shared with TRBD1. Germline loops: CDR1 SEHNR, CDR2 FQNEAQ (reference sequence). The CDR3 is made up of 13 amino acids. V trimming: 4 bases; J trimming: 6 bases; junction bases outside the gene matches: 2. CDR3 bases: TGTGCCAGCAGCTGGGACAGGGGACAGACCCAGTACTTC. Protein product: CASSWDRGQTQYF.

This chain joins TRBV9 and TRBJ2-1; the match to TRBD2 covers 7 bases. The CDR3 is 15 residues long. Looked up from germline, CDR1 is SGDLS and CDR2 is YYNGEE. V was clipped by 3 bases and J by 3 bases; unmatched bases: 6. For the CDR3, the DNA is TGTGCCAGCAGCGCCCCCGGGACTAACTACAATGAGCAGTTCTTC. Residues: CASSAPGTNYNEQFF.

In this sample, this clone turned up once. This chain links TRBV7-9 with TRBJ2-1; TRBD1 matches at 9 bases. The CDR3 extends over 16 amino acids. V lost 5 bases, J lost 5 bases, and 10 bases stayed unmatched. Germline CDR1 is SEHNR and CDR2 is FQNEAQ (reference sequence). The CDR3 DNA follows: TGTGCCAGCAGCCGAGCAGGGACAGGGAAGAACAATGAGCAGTTCTTC. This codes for CASSRAGTGKNNEQFF.

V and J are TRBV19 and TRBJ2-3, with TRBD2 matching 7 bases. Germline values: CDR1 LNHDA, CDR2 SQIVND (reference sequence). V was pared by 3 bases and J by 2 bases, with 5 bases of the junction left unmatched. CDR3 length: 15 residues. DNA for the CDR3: TGTGCCAGTAGTATGCTAGCGGCCATCACAGATACGCAGTATTTT. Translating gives CASSMLAAITDTQYF.